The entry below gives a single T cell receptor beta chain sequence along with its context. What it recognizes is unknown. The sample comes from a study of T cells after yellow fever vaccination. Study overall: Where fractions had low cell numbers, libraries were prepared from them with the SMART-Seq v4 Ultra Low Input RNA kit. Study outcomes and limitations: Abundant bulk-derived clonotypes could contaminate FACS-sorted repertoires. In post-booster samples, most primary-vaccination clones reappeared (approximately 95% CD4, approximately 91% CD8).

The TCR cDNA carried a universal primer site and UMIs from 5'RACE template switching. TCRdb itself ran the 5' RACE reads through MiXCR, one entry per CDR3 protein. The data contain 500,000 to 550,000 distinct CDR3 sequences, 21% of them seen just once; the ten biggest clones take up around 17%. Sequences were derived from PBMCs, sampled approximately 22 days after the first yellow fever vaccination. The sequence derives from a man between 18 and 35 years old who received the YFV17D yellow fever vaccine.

CDR3 region: CASSLGRVGETQYF. The CDR3 nucleotides are TGTGCCAGCAGCTTGGGCAGGGTGGGAGAGACCCAGTACTTC. The V call is TRBV7-8, the J call TRBJ2-5; D perhaps matches TRBD1 (5 bases). The germline gives CDR1 SGHVS, CDR2 FQNEAQ. The CDR3 is 14 residues long. The V gene lost 3 bases and the J gene lost 4 bases, with 12 bases spanning the gap.